One sample yielded the 16 T cell receptor beta chains listed below, sequenced in a study of shared clonotypes between healthy human individuals. Profiled with immunoSEQ multiplex PCR; TCRdb holds only in-frame clones, not every one. The table includes roughly 2,000,000 clones, roughly 95% detected once. CD45RO-negative CD8 cells positively selected for CCR7 made up the naive population, which excluded terminally differentiated effector memory CD45RA+ cells. The material sequenced was naive CD8+ T cells from PBMCs. These receptors were taken from a man younger than 35 in good health. Some clones in this sample may be carry-over from other donors' samples.

The chain employs TRBV4-1 and TRBJ1-1; 7 nucleotides line up with TRBD1. Germline V gene data show CDR1 as MGHRA and CDR2 as YSYEKL. Trimming at V came to 0 bases and at J to 0 bases, leaving 4 bases not matched to a gene. The CDR3 is 16 residues long. The CDR3: CASSQDTGELNTEAFF. The CDR3 bases are TGCGCCAGCAGCCAAGACACAGGGGAATTGAACACTGAAGCTTTCTTT.

The chain combines TRBV5-1 with TRBJ2-5, with a possible D match to TRBD2 (6 bases). V was cut by 4 bases and J by 5 bases, with 12 bases left in between. The CDR3 extends over 13 amino acids. Per the germline V gene, CDR1 is SGHRS and CDR2 is YFSETQ. CDR3 residues: CASSVTRLETQYF. The CDR3 nucleotides read TGCGCCAGCAGCGTGACTAGATTGGAGACCCAGTACTTC. Looking up the rest from reference TRBV5-1 and TRBJ2-5 gives the full variable domain: KAGVTQTPRYLIKTRGQQVTLSCSPISGHRSVSWYQQTPGQGLQFLFEYFSETQRNKGNFPGRFSGRQFSNSRSEMNVSTLELGDSALYLCASSVTRLETQYFGPGTRLLVL.

As to this clone: At the DNA level, this CDR3 is encoded by other sequences in the same sample as well. This chain uses TRBV7-9 with TRBJ2-7, with 7 bases lining up with TRBD1. The CDR3 covers 12 residues. From germline, CDR1 is SEHNR and CDR2 FQNEAQ (reference sequence). V gave up 5 bases and J gave up 3 bases; unmatched junction bases: 1. CDR3 amino acids: CASSPGGYEQYF. The CDR3 DNA reads as TGTGCCAGCAGCCCAGGGGGCTACGAGCAGTACTTC.

The V gene is TRBV10-2, the J gene TRBJ2-7; D may be TRBD1 (5 bases). V was shortened by 10 bases and J by 3 bases, with 16 bases between the two germline ends. Germline V gives CDR1 WSHSY, CDR2 SAAADI. The CDR3 extends over 13 amino acids. The CDR3 reads CATAGIHIYEQYF. CDR3 DNA: TGCGCCACCGCAGGGATCCACATCTACGAGCAGTACTTC.

The chain carries TRBV5-1 and TRBJ1-2; D is perhaps TRBD1 (5 bases). CDR1 is SGHRS and CDR2 is YFSETQ in the germline V gene. The CDR3 contains 14 residues. Trimming shortened V by 4 bases and J by 4 bases, and 14 bases separated the two germline ends. The CDR3 nucleotides read TGCGCCAGCAGCCCGGGGGACGGAAGCTATGGCTACACCTTC. Amino acid sequence: CASSPGDGSYGYTF.

CDR3 DNA: TGTGCCAGCAGCCGAACCAACGGGGTCCTACGTTGGGAGCAGTACTTC. It translates to CASSRTNGVLRWEQYF. The chain uses TRBV28 and TRBJ2-7, with a possible D match to TRBD2 (5 bases). This CDR3 is built from 16 residues. Germline V gives CDR1 MDHEN, CDR2 SYDVKM. Deletions cut 6 bases from V and 7 bases from J, with 25 bases between.

The chain carries TRBV10-2 and TRBJ2-7; 9 bases align to TRBD1. Germline loops: CDR1 WSHSY, CDR2 SAAADI. The CDR3 spans 17 residues. Trimming cost V 4 bases and J 4 bases; bases outside gene matches: 14. CDR3 in DNA: TGCGCCAGCAGTGCCCCGGGGATACAGGGGGCTGGGTACGAGCAGTACTTC. It specifies CASSAPGIQGAGYEQYF.

The chain employs TRBV7-9 and TRBJ1-5; a possible D gene is TRBD1 (6 bases). Trimming pared 5 bases from V and 0 bases from J, leaving 14 bases between. The CDR3 spans 16 residues. Looked up from germline, CDR1 is SEHNR and CDR2 is FQNEAQ (reference sequence). The CDR3 is CASSTDSDYSNQPQHF. The CDR3 DNA reads TGTGCCAGCAGCACGGACAGTGACTATAGCAATCAGCCCCAGCATTTT.

The genes are TRBV9 and TRBJ2-3; no definite D call. The CDR3 covers 15 residues. Per germline, CDR1 SGDLS and CDR2 YYNGEE. Trimming stripped 0 bases from V and 3 bases from J, with 11 bases between. The CDR3: CASSVESVLTDTQYF. The DNA for the CDR3 is TGTGCCAGCAGCGTAGAGAGTGTCTTAACAGATACGCAGTATTTT.

The chain couples TRBV5-1 to TRBJ2-7; perhaps TRBD2 as D (7 bases). V gave up 3 bases and J gave up 3 bases, with 13 bases separating them. There are 14 residues in the CDR3. CDR1 and CDR2 (germline): SGHRS, YFSETQ. DNA of the CDR3: TGCGCCAGCAGCTCTGAGGGGGGGAACTACGAGCAGTACTTC. This translates into CASSSEGGNYEQYF.

The chain employs TRBV13 and TRBJ2-2, with 10 bases aligning to TRBD1. V shed 5 bases, J shed 7 bases, and the junction held 10 bases outside the gene matches. The CDR3 contains 16 residues. CDR1 is PRHDT, CDR2 FYEKMQ, per germline (reference sequence). DNA for the CDR3: TGTGCCAGCAGCACCCGGGACAGGGGAGTGCGCGGGGAGCTGTTTTTT. Translation: CASSTRDRGVRGELFF.

V usage is TRBV6-5 and J usage is TRBJ1-6; a possible D gene is TRBD1 (5 bases). Germline CDR1 reads MNHEY; CDR2 reads SVGAGI. Trimming cost V 0 bases and J 10 bases, with 10 bases left between them. The CDR3 has 14 residues. The DNA for the CDR3 is TGTGCCAGCAGTTACTCGGGGGTTTGGTCACCCCTCCACTTT. Protein: CASSYSGVWSPLHF.

The DNA of the CDR3 is TGTGCCAGCACCCTCCCGGGAGGAGGAAGCGAGCAGTACTTC. Amino acid sequence: CASTLPGGGSEQYF. The chain carries TRBV7-9 and TRBJ2-7, with 7 bases matching TRBD2. Looked up from germline, CDR1 is SEHNR and CDR2 is FQNEAQ (reference sequence). CDR3 length: 14 residues. V gave up 7 bases and J gave up 6 bases; unmatched junction bases: 12.

This rearrangement joins TRBV29-1 to TRBJ2-1, with 12 positions matching TRBD2. Germline CDR1 is SQVTM and CDR2 is ANQGSEA. Losses at the gene ends were 8 bases for V and 7 bases for J; bases not matched to a gene: 3. The length of the CDR3 is 12 residues. The CDR3 loop reads CSTGTSGNEQFF. The CDR3 nucleotides are TGCAGCACCGGGACTAGCGGGAATGAGCAGTTCTTC.

V gene TRBV25-1 combines with J gene TRBJ1-4, with 8 bases lining up with TRBD1. The CDR3 contains 17 residues. The ends lost 3 bases at V and 8 bases at J; junction bases unmatched: 14. The germline V gene has CDR1 MGHDK and CDR2 SYGVNS. CDR3 in amino acids: CASSERGQVFVAEKLFF. The CDR3 region has the DNA TGTGCCAGCAGTGAGAGGGGACAGGTCTTCGTCGCAGAAAAACTGTTTTTT. Filled out from reference TRBV25-1 and TRBJ1-4, the complete variable domain reads EADIYQTPRYLVIGTGKKITLECSQTMGHDKMYWYQQDPGMELHLIHYSYGVNSTEKGDLSSESTVSRIRTEHFPLTLESARPSHTSQYLCASSERGQVFVAEKLFFGSGTQLSVL.

This chain links TRBV6-6 with TRBJ2-7; 8 positions agree with TRBD1. In germline, CDR1 is MNHNY, CDR2 SVGAGI (reference sequence). V shed 6 bases, J shed 3 bases, and the junction held 7 bases outside the gene matches. There are 14 residues in the CDR3. The CDR3 is CASRQDRDDYEQYF. As DNA, the CDR3 is TGTGCCAGCAGGCAGGACAGGGACGACTACGAGCAGTACTTC.